Here is one T cell receptor (beta chain) with its context. The length of the CDR3 is 12 residues. Per germline, CDR1 SNHLY and CDR2 FYNNEI. V was cut by 6 bases and J by 6 bases, with 8 bases left in between. This specimen belongs to a study of shared clonotypes between healthy human individuals. The repertoire was sequenced with immunoSEQ multiplex PCR; TCRdb's copy has only in-frame clones and lacks some. In the table there are about 2.4 million clones, 90% to 95% of which are singletons. The clonotype comes from a man in his late teens or twenties in good health. Some clones in this sample may be carry-over from other donors' samples. The source material was naive CD4+ T cells from PBMCs. The subset was: CD45RA+ positively selected. This sequence joins TRBV2 and TRBJ1-4, with unresolved D. This CDR3 reads CASRALDEKLFF. Here the CDR3 DNA reads TGTGCCAGCAGGGCCTTGGATGAAAAACTGTTTTTT.